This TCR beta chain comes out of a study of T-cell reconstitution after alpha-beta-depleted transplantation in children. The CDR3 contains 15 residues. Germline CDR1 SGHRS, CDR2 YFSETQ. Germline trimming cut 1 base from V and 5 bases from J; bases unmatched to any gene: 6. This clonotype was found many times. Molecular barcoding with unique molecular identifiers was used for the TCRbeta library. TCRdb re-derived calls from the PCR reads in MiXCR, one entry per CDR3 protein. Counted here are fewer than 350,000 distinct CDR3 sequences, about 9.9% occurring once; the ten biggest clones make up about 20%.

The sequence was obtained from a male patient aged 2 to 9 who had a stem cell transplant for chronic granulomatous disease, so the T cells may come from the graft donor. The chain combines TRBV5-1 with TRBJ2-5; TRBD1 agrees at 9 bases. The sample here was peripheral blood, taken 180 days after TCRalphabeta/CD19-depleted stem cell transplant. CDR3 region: CASSLIQGAEETQYF. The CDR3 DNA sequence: TGCGCCAGCAGCTTGATACAGGGGGCAGAGGAGACCCAGTACTTC. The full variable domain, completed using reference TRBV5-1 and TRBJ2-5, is KAGVTQTPRYLIKTRGQQVTLSCSPISGHRSVSWYQQTPGQGLQFLFEYFSETQRNKGNFPGRFSGRQFSNSRSEMNVSTLELGDSALYLCASSLIQGAEETQYFGPGTRLLVL.